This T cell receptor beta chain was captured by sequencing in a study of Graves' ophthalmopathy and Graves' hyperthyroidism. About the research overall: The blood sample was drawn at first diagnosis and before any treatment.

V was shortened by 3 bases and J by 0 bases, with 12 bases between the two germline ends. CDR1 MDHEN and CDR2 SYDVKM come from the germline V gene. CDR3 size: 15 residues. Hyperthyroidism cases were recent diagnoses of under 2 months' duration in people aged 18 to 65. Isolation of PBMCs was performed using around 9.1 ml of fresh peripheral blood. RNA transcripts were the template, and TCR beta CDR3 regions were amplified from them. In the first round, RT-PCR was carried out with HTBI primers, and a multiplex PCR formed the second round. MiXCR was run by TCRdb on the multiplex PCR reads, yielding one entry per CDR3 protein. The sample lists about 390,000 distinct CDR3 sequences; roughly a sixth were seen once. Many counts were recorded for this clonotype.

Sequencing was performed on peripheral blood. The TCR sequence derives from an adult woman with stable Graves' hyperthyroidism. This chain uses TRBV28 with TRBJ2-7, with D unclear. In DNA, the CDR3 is TGTGCCAGCAGTTTCAAAGCACTTAGCTCCTACGAGCAGTACTTC. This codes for CASSFKALSSYEQYF.